These 2 T cell receptor beta chains were sequenced from one sample in a study of T cell therapy after organ transplantation. Sequencing used immunoSEQ multiplex PCR; TCRdb keeps in-frame clones, though not all of them. The sample contains 15,000 to 20,000 clones, 65% to 90% of which appear only once. Time point: 20-29 weeks after completion of therapy. Which antigens these TCRs recognize remains unknown. The sequencing used CD8+ T cells from blood, collected after autologous CMV-specific T cell therapy. Receptor source: a human patient who had received a solid organ transplant and had CMV disease. Some T cells may have originated in the graft donor.

The CDR3 coding sequence is TGTGCCAGCTCCCAGGGGGCAATGGTGAACACTGAAGCTTTCTTT. It codes for CASSQGAMVNTEAFF. V and J are TRBV6-5 and TRBJ1-1, with TRBD1 identical over 8 bases. CDR1 is MNHEY, CDR2 SVGAGI, per germline. The CDR3 contains 15 residues. V was pared by 8 bases and J by 0 bases, with 8 bases of the junction left unmatched.

By sample share, this clone is medium-sized. The chain joins TRBV6-4 to TRBJ1-2, with D unclear. In germline, CDR1 is MRHNA, CDR2 SNTAGT. The CDR3 is 16 residues long. V was cut by 7 bases and J by 4 bases, with 22 bases left in between. The CDR3 DNA reads TGTGCCAGCATTTTACTCGTGGTGACGGCCGTCTATGGCTACACCTTC. Encoded protein: CASILLVVTAVYGYTF.